This T cell receptor beta chain was profiled in a study of low-dose radiotherapy and immunotherapy resistance in tumors. The time point here: after trial treatment. Noted treatment: LDRT plus nivolumab, ipilimumab, low-dose cyclophosphamide and aspirin (RACIN trial). This clonotype was seen at least ten times. Primers targeting TRAV and TRBV primed first-strand cDNA, covering alpha and beta chains. TCR amplification used roughly 21 PCR cycles, a constant-region primer and a V-primer adapter. In TCRdb, the reads were re-called with MiXCR into one record per CDR3 protein. The repertoire holds fewer than 110,000 distinct CDR3 sequences, with less than 25% as singletons. With 0 bases removed from V and 3 bases from J, the gap between germline ends came to 11 bases. The CDR3 covers 15 residues. From germline, CDR1 is WNHNN and CDR2 SYGVQD (reference sequence).

Sequencing was performed on PBMCs, taken after low-dose radiotherapy plus immunotherapy. The receptor comes from a male donor with prostate cancer. This chain links TRBV10-1 with TRBJ2-5; D is unclear. The CDR3 spells CASSESSATKETQYF. The CDR3 nucleotides are TGCGCCAGCAGTGAGTCCTCGGCGACGAAAGAGACCCAGTACTTC.